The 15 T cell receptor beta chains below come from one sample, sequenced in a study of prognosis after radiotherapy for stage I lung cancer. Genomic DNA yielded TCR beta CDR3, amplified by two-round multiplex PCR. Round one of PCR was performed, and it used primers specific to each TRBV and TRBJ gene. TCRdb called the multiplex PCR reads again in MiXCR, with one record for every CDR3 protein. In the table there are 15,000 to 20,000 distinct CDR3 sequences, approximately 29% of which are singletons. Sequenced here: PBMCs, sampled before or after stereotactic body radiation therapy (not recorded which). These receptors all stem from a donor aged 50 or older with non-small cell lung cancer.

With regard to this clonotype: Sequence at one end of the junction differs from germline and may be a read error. The CDR3 sequence: CASQGQGNGEMFF. The CDR3 DNA sequence: TGTGCCAGCCAAGGACAGGGGAACGGGGAGATGTTTTTT. This chain uses TRBV6-9 with TRBJ2-2; TRBD1 matches at 9 bases. Germline V lookup: CDR1 MNHGY, CDR2 SVAAGI. The CDR3 runs 13 residues.

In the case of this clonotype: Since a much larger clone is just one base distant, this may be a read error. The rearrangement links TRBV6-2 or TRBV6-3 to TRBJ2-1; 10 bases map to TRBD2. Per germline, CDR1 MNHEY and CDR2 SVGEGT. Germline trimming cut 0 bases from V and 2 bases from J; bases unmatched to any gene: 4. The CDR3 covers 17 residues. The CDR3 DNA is TGTGCCAGCAGTTACTCATCAACTAGCGGGACCTACAATGAGCAGTTCTTC. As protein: CASSYSSTSGTYNEQFF.

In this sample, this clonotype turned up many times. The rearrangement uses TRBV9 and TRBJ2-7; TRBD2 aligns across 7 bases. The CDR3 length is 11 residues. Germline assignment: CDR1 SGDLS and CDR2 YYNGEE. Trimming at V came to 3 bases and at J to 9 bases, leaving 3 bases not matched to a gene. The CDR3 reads CASSGSGPQYF. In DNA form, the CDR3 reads TGTGCCAGCAGCGGTAGCGGGCCGCAGTACTTC.

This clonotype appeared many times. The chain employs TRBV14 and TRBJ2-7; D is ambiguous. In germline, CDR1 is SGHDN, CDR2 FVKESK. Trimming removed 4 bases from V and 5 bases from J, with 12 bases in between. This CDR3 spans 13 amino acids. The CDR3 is CASSRHNSNEQYF. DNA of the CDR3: TGTGCCAGCAGCCGTCATAATTCCAACGAGCAGTACTTC.

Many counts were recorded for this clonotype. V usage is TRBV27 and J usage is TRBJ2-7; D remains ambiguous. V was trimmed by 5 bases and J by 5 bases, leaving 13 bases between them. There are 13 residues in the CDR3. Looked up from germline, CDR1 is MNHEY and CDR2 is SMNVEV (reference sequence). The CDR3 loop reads CASSPAAVDEQYF. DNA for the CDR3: TGTGCCAGCAGTCCTGCCGCTGTGGACGAGCAGTACTTC.

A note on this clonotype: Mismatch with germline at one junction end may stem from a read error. The CDR3: CASRLDSSVKETQYF. In DNA, the CDR3 is TGTGCCAGCAGATTAGACTCTAGCGTCAAAGAGACCCAGTACTTC. This sequence joins TRBV7-9 and TRBJ2-5, with D possibly being TRBD2 (6 bases). The germline CDR1 and CDR2 sequences are SEHNR and FQNEAQ (reference sequence). The CDR3 has 15 amino acids.

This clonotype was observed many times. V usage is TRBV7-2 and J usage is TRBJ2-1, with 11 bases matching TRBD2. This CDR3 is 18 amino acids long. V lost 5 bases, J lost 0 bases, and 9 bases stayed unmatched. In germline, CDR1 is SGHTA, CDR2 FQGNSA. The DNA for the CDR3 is TGTGCCAGCAGCACCCCCGGGACTAGCGGTACCTCCTACAATGAGCAGTTCTTC. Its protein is CASSTPGTSGTSYNEQFF.

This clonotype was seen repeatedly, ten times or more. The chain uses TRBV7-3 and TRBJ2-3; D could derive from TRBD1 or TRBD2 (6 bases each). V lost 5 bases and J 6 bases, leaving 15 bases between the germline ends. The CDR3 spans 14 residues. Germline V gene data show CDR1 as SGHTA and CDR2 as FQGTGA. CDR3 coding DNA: TGTGCCAGCAGCCCGGGGGCGGTCCCTGATACGCAGTATTTT. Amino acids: CASSPGAVPDTQYF. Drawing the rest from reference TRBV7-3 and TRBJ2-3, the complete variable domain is GAGVSQTPSNKVTEKGKYVELRCDPISGHTALYWYRQSLGQGPEFLIYFQGTGAADDSGLPNDRFFAVRPEGSVSTLKIQRTERGDSAVYLCASSPGAVPDTQYFGPGTRLTVL.

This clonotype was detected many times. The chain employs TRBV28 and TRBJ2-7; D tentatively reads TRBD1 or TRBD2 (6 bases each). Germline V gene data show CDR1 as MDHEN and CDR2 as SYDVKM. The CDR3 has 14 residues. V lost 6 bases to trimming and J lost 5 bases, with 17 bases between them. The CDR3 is CASSYLGGQNEQYF. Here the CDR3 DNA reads TGTGCCAGCAGCTACCTAGGGGGGCAGAACGAGCAGTACTTC.

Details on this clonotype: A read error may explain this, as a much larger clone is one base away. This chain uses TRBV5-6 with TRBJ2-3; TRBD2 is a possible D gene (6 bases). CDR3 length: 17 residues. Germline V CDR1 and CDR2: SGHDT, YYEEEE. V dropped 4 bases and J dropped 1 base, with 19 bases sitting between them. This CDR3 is CASSNRERRSRTDTQYF. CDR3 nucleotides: TGTGCCAGCAGCAACCGGGAGAGGCGATCTCGCACAGATACGCAGTATTTT.

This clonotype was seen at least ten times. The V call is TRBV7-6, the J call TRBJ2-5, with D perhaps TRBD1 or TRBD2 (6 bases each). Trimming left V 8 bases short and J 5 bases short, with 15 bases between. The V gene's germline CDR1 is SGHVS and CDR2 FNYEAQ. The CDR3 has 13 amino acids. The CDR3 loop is CASSPGAAETQYF. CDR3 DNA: TGTGCCAGCTCCCCGGGGGCCGCGGAGACCCAGTACTTC. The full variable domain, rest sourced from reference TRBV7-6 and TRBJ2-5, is GAGVSQSPRYKVTKRGQDVALRCDPISGHVSLYWYRQALGQGPEFLTYFNYEAQQDKSGLPNDRFSAERPEGSISTLTIQRTEQRDSAMYRCASSPGAAETQYFGPGTRLLVL.

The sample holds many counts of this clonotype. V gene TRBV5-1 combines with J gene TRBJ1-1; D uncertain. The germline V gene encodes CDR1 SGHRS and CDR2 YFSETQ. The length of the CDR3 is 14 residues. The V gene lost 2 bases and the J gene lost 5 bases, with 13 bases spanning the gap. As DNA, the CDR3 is TGCGCCAGCAGCTTCTCGGGAGTAGGTACTGAAGCTTTCTTT. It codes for CASSFSGVGTEAFF.

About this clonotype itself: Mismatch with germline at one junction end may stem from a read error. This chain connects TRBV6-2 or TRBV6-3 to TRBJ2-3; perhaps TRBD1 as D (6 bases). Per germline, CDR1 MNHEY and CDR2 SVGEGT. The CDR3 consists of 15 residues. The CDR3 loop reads CTSRAGQLSTDTQYF. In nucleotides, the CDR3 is TGTACCAGCAGGGCAGGACAGCTTAGCACAGATACGCAGTATTTT.

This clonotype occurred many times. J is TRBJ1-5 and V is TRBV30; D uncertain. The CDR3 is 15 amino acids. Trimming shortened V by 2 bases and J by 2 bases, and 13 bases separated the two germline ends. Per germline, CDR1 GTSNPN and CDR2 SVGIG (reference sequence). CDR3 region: CAWSRYIGGNQPQHF. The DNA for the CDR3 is TGTGCCTGGAGTCGGTACATTGGGGGCAATCAGCCCCAGCATTTT.

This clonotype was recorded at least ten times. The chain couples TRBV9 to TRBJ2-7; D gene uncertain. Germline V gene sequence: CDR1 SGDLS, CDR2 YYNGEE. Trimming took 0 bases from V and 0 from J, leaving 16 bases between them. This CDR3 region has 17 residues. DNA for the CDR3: TGTGCCAGCAGCGTAGGAATTGACATCTCACTCTCCTACGAGCAGTACTTC. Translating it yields CASSVGIDISLSYEQYF.